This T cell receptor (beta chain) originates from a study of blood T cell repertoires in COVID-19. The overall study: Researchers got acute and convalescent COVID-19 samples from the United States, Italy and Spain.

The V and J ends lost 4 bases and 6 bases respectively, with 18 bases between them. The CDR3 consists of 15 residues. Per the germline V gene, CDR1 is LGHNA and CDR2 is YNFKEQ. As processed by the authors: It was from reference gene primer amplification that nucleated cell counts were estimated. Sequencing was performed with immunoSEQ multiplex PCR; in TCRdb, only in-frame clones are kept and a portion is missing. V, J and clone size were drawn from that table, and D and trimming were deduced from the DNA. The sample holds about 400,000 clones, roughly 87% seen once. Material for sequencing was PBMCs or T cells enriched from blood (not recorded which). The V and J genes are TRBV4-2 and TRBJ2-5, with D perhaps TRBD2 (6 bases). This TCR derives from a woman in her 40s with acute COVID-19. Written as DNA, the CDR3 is TGTGCCAGCAGCCCACCCGGGACTGTGGAACAGACCCAGTACTTC. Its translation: CASSPPGTVEQTQYF.